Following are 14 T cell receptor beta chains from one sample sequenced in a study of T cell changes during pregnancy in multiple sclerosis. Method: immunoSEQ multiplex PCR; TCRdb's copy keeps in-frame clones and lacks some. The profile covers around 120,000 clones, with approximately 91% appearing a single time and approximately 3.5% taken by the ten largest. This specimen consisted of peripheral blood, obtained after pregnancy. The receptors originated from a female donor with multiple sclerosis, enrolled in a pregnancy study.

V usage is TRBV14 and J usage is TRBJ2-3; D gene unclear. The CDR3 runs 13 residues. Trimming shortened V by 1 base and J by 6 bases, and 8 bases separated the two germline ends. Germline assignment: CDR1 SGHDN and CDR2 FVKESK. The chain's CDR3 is CASSQGPWDTQYF. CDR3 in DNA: TGTGCCAGCAGCCAAGGGCCTTGGGATACGCAGTATTTT. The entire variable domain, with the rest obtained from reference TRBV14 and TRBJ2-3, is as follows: EAGVTQFPSHSVIEKGQTVTLRCDPISGHDNLYWYRRVMGKEIKFLLHFVKESKQDESGMPNNRFLAERTGGTYSTLKVQPAELEDSGVYFCASSQGPWDTQYFGPGTRLTVL.

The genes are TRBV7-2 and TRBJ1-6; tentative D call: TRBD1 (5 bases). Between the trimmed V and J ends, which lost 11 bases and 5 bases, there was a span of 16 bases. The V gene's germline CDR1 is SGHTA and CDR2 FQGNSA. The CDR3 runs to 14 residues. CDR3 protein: CAGRGSGNNSPLHF. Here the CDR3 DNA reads TGTGCCGGGAGGGGCAGCGGGAATAATTCACCCCTCCACTTT.

CDR3 residues: CASSYEGTRPYEQYF. CDR3 coding DNA: TGTGCCAGCAGTTACGAGGGTACTAGACCATACGAGCAGTACTTC. J is TRBJ2-7 and V is TRBV6-5, with a possible D match to TRBD2 (5 bases). Trimming pared 2 bases from V and 4 bases from J, leaving 15 bases between. CDR1 is MNHEY, CDR2 SVGAGI, per germline. This CDR3 contains 15 residues.

The CDR3: CASSEGGMETGVNEQFF. In DNA, the CDR3 is TGTGCCAGCAGTGAAGGCGGGATGGAGACAGGGGTGAATGAGCAGTTCTTC. The gene calls are TRBV6-4 and TRBJ2-1; 8 bases match TRBD1. CDR1 is MRHNA and CDR2 is SNTAGT in the germline V gene. CDR3 size: 17 residues. V dropped 3 bases and J dropped 7; count of bases not matched to a gene: 14.

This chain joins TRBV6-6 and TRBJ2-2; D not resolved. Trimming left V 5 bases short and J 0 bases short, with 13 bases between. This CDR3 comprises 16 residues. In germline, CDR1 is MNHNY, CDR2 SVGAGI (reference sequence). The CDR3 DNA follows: TGTGCCAGCAGTCCCAGTTTTCACGCGAACACCGGGGAGCTGTTTTTT. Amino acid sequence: CASSPSFHANTGELFF.

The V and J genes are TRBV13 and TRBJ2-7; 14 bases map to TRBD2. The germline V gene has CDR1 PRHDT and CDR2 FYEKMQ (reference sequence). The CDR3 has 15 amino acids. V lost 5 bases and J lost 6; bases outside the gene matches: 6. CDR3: CASSTRGTSGSEQYF. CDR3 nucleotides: TGTGCCAGCAGCACCCGGGGGACTAGCGGGAGCGAGCAGTACTTC.

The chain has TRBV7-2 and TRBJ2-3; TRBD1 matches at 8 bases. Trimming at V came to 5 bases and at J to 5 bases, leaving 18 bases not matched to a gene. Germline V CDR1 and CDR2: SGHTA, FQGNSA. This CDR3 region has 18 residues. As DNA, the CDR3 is TGTGCCAGCAGCCCAATAGGTCCAAGACAGGGGCCCATAGATACGCAGTATTTT. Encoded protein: CASSPIGPRQGPIDTQYF.

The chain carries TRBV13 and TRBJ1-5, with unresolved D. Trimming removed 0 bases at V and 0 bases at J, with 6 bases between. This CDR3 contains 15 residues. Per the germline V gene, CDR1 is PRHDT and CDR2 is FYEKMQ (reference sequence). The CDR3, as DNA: TGTGCCAGCAGCTTAGGCGGTCGTAGCAATCAGCCCCAGCATTTT. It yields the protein CASSLGGRSNQPQHF. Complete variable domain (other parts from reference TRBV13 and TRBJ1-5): AAGVIQSPRHLIKEKRETATLKCYPIPRHDTVYWYQQGPGQDPQFLISFYEKMQSDKGSIPDRFSAQQFSDYHSELNMSSLELGDSALYFCASSLGGRSNQPQHFGDGTRLSIL.

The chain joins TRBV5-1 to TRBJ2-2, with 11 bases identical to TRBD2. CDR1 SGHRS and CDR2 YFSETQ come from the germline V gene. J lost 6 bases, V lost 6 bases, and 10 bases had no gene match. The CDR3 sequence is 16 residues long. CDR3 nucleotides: TGCGCCAGCACTGGAACACTAGCGGGGGCTGCCGGGGAGCTGTTTTTT. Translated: CASTGTLAGAAGELFF. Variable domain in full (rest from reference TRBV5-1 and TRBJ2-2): KAGVTQTPRYLIKTRGQQVTLSCSPISGHRSVSWYQQTPGQGLQFLFEYFSETQRNKGNFPGRFSGRQFSNSRSEMNVSTLELGDSALYLCASTGTLAGAAGELFFGEGSRLTVL.

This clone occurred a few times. CDR3 protein: CASSLNRVYNSPLHF. CDR3 bases: TGTGCCAGCAGCCTCAACAGGGTCTATAATTCACCCCTCCACTTT. The chain employs TRBV5-6 and TRBJ1-6, with D perhaps TRBD1 (6 bases). Trimming shortened V by 4 bases and J by 3 bases, and 11 bases separated the two germline ends. The CDR3 loop spans 15 amino acids. Germline V gives CDR1 SGHDT, CDR2 YYEEEE.

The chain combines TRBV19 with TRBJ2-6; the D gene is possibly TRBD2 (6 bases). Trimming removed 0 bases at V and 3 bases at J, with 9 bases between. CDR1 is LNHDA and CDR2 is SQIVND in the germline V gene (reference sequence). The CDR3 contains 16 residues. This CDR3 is CASSIDGGYGANVLTF. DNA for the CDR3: TGTGCCAGTAGTATAGATGGAGGGTATGGGGCCAACGTCCTGACTTTC.

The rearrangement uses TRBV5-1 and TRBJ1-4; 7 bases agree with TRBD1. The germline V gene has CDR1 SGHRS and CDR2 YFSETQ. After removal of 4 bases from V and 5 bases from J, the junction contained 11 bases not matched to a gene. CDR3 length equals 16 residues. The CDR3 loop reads CASSRGTVPPNEKLFF. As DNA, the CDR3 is TGCGCCAGCAGCAGGGGGACAGTGCCCCCAAATGAAAAACTGTTTTTT. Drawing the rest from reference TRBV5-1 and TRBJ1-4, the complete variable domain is KAGVTQTPRYLIKTRGQQVTLSCSPISGHRSVSWYQQTPGQGLQFLFEYFSETQRNKGNFPGRFSGRQFSNSRSEMNVSTLELGDSALYLCASSRGTVPPNEKLFFGSGTQLSVL.

The CDR3 here is CASRPGGGTVDTQYF. In DNA form, the CDR3 reads TGTGCCAGCAGGCCTGGCGGGGGGACGGTCGATACGCAGTATTTT. V gene TRBV6-5 combines with J gene TRBJ2-3; 8 bases fit TRBD2. V lost 6 bases and J lost 6; bases outside the gene matches: 11. Germline lookup yields CDR1 MNHEY and CDR2 SVGAGI. The CDR3 has 15 residues.

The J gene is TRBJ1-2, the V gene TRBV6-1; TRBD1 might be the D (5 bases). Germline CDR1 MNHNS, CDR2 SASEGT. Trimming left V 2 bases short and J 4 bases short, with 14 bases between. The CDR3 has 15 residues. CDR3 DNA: TGTGCCAGCAGTGAAATCTCAGGGAAAGGCTATGGCTACACCTTC. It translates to CASSEISGKGYGYTF.